This T cell receptor (beta chain) derives from a study of human T cells and chemical hapten exposure. MiXCR, run by TCRdb on the 5' RACE reads, gives a single entry per CDR3 protein. The repertoire consists of about 81,000 distinct CDR3 sequences, with around a sixth occurring once and the leading ten covering 6.5% to 7%. General study points: The number of TCRs above 1 in 1000 frequency did not change after DPC sensitization.

The starting material, unfractionated whole blood, was used for total RNA extraction. As concerns this clonotype: The antigen is undetermined.

The CDR3 runs to 15 residues. The J segment lost 4 bases and the V segment lost 4 bases, leaving 5 bases of the junction unmatched. The germline CDR1 and CDR2 sequences are SGHVS and FQNEAQ. The chain links TRBV7-8 to TRBJ1-5; 9 nucleotides match TRBD1. The receptor's source is a female donor in good health. The chain's CDR3 is CASSSGTGTNQPQHF. The CDR3 DNA is TGTGCCAGCAGCTCCGGGACAGGGACTAATCAGCCCCAGCATTTT.